One T cell receptor beta chain is described in this entry. Its antigen is currently not known. Base-call qualities are not available, and no considerably larger clone is one nucleotide away. The immunoSEQ Assay, a bias-controlled multiplex PCR, was used to amplify TCRbeta CDR3 regions from genomic DNA. The study's processing was this. Within the assay, amplification of reference gene primers was used to estimate how many nucleated cells each sample contained. To quantify the absolute abundance of each unique TCRbeta CDR3 rearrangement, sequence reads were collapsed and filtered. For each sample, productive Simpson clonality was calculated by taking the square root of Simpson's diversity index across productive rearrangements. This immuneACCESS table, as held by TCRdb, lists in-frame sequences with V and J called but not all clones. Of the missing ones, under half trace to an unresolved V gene in checked studies; the others have no known cause. The DNA gave D and trimming, while V, J and clone size come from that table. The sample table contains more than 90,000 clones; only one count was recorded for around 85% of them. Around 38% of the sample lies in the top ten.

As encoded in the germline V gene (reference sequence), CDR1 is LGHDT while CDR2 is YNNKEL. Including the terminal cysteine and phenylalanine, the CDR3 comprises 14 residues. Only the CDR3 part of the read is kept: 42 bases, read in frame from the first base. From V the trimming removes 3 bases and from J it removes 8 bases, while the gene matches leave 9 bases of the junction unaccounted for. This specimen belongs to a study of blood T cell repertoires in COVID-19 (TCRdb year 2020). Concerning the study at large: Collaborator samples came from the United States, Italy and Spain and covered acute and convalescent phases of COVID-19. A freely available public database, intended as a resource for researchers studying the immune response to SARS-CoV-2, is where the repertoires were released. The material from the prospective study consisted of cDNA or gDNA derived from T cells, B-cell-depleted T cells, or PBMCs. Deeply sampled blood TCRbeta repertoires from subjects exposed to, actively infected with, or recovered from COVID-19 were included in the dataset. The samples were drawn from the first 160 participants of the ongoing ImmuneRACE study and from about 1,200 subjects provided by 6 global collaborators. The sample metadata nearly always contained a de-identified subject ID, COVID-19 status, age in years and sex. Where available, HLA class I and class II types were taken from metadata supplied by the sample provider and were not determined by assay-based typing. The full study reports these points: The amount of clinical and demographic metadata varied by source and participant and was provided uncurated.

Whole blood was collected in K2EDTA tubes by collaborating institutions according to the institutions' own protocols. For TCRbeta analysis, collaborator samples were shipped as frozen whole blood, as isolated PBMCs, or as DNA extracted from either sample type. The source material was peripheral blood. The chain is made from TRBV3-1 (or the pseudogene TRBV3-2) and TRBJ1-1; the central 7 bases match TRBD1. This clonotype originated in an elderly man with acute or convalescent COVID-19. The CDR3 region has the sequence CASSHSNQGGEAFF. The nucleotides read TGTGCCAGCAGCCACTCAAACCAGGGGGGCGAAGCTTTCTTT.